The 24 T cell receptor beta chains listed next were all sequenced from one sample in a study of OX40 agonist ivuxolimab in advanced cancers. Library creation used the immunoSEQ multiplex PCR assay. Not all clones reach the TCRdb copy of this immuneACCESS table, which keeps in-frame sequences only. Checked studies attribute under half of the gap to unresolved V genes and leave the rest unexplained. For this sample the table gives about 35,000 clones, of which around 84% were detected only once. The ten largest clones take up approximately 2% of the sample. This sample comprised CD4+ or CD8+ T cells sorted from blood, obtained in a trial of the OX40 agonist ivuxolimab. These receptor sequences come from an adult with an advanced solid tumor such as melanoma, head and neck, liver or kidney cancer.

This sequence joins TRBV6-5 and TRBJ1-2, with D possibly being TRBD1 (6 bases). Trimming removed 0 bases from V and 8 bases from J, with 13 bases in between. Germline V gives CDR1 MNHEY, CDR2 SVGAGI. The CDR3 loop spans 14 amino acids. The CDR3 DNA sequence: TGTGCCAGCAGTTACTCTACGACAGGTTGGGGCTACACCTTC. This sequence encodes CASSYSTTGWGYTF.

The chain links TRBV29-1 to TRBJ2-7; 9 nucleotides line up with TRBD2. The CDR3 covers 13 residues. With 5 bases clipped from V and 4 bases from J, the junction kept 6 bases outside the gene matches. The germline V gene encodes CDR1 SQVTM and CDR2 ANQGSEA. The CDR3 is CSVRDLAGYEQYF. In nucleotides, the CDR3 is TGCAGCGTTCGTGATCTAGCGGGATACGAGCAGTACTTC.

V is TRBV6-6 and J is TRBJ2-1; 7 bases are shared with TRBD2. Germline V lookup: CDR1 MNHNY, CDR2 SVGAGI (reference sequence). The CDR3 is made up of 13 amino acids. V was pared by 10 bases and J by 5 bases, with 8 bases of the junction left unmatched. The CDR3 region is CAIHRGGDNEQFF. For the CDR3, the DNA is TGTGCCATCCACCGGGGAGGGGACAATGAGCAGTTCTTC.

The V call is TRBV12-5, the J call TRBJ2-3, with D possibly matching TRBD1 (6 bases). Germline loops: CDR1 LGHNT, CDR2 FRNRAP. The germline V and J ends were trimmed by 7 bases and 4 bases, with 12 bases remaining between them. This CDR3 comprises 13 residues. Written as DNA, the CDR3 is TGTGCTAGTGCTTCTTCAGGGGCAGATACGCAGTATTTT. This encodes CASASSGADTQYF. The whole variable domain, filled in from reference TRBV12-5 and TRBJ2-3, reads DARVTQTPRHKVTEMGQEVTMRCQPILGHNTVFWYRQTMMQGLELLAYFRNRAPLDDSGMPKDRFSAEMPDATLATLKIQPSEPRDSAVYFCASASSGADTQYFGPGTRLTVL.

This clone has a handful of counts. The V call is TRBV10-1, the J call TRBJ1-1; D is perhaps TRBD1 (5 bases). V gave up 5 bases and J gave up 4 bases, with 8 bases separating them. The CDR3 sequence is 12 residues long. CDR1 is WNHNN, CDR2 SYGVQD, per germline (reference sequence). Here the CDR3 reads CASSRGSTEAFF. The CDR3 coding sequence is TGCGCCAGCAGTAGGGGAAGCACTGAAGCTTTCTTT.

The V gene is TRBV19, the J gene TRBJ1-4; 10 nucleotides line up with TRBD1. Germline V gene data show CDR1 as LNHDA and CDR2 as SQIVND (reference sequence). CDR3 length: 18 amino acids. The V gene end was trimmed by 5 bases and the J gene end by 0 bases; junction bases not matched to a gene: 9. CDR3: CASSVDRGMGPTNEKLFF. CDR3 bases: TGTGCCAGTAGTGTGGACAGGGGGATGGGGCCAACTAATGAAAAACTGTTTTTT. Drawing the rest from reference TRBV19 and TRBJ1-4, the complete variable domain is DGGITQSPKYLFRKEGQNVTLSCEQNLNHDAMYWYRQDPGQGLRLIYYSQIVNDFQKGDIAEGYSVSREKKESFPLTVTSAQKNPTAFYLCASSVDRGMGPTNEKLFFGSGTQLSVL.

J is TRBJ1-5 and V is TRBV10-3; D remains ambiguous. The germline V and J ends were trimmed by 3 bases and 3 bases, with 6 bases remaining between them. This CDR3 region has 13 residues. Germline values: CDR1 ENHRY, CDR2 SYGVKD. CDR3 sequence reads: CAISDTANQPQHF. In DNA, the CDR3 is TGTGCCATCAGTGATACGGCCAATCAGCCCCAGCATTTT.

Comments on this clone: Just one base apart from a much larger clone, this may be a read error. V gene TRBV5-4 combines with J gene TRBJ2-2; a weak D match, TRBD1 (5 bases). V was clipped by 9 bases and J by 5 bases, with 17 bases between them. The CDR3 totals 14 residues. Germline assignment: CDR1 SGHNT and CDR2 YYREEE (reference sequence). The DNA of the CDR3 is TGTGCCACCCATCGGGTGGCAGGGACCGGGGAGCTGTTTTTT. Translating it yields CATHRVAGTGELFF.

The chain couples TRBV4-1 to TRBJ2-7, with 7 bases aligning to TRBD1. Germline V gene lookup returns CDR1 MGHRA and CDR2 YSYEKL. V gave up 1 base and J gave up 2 bases; unmatched junction bases: 11. The CDR3 sequence is 17 residues long. Here the CDR3 DNA reads TGCGCCAGCAGCCAAGTCGGCAAGGGGGCTTCGCCCTACGAGCAGTACTTC. Its protein product is CASSQVGKGASPYEQYF.

The genes are TRBV25-1 and TRBJ1-2; D not certain. The V gene lost 8 bases and the J gene lost 4 bases, with 14 bases spanning the gap. This CDR3 spans 13 amino acids. The germline CDR1 and CDR2 sequences are MGHDK and SYGVNS. The CDR3 DNA follows: TGTGCCAGCTCCCGAGGGTATACCTATGGCTACACCTTC. Amino acid sequence: CASSRGYTYGYTF.

The chain has TRBV28 and TRBJ2-7; D may be TRBD1 or TRBD2 (5 bases each). V was clipped by 2 bases and J by 3 bases, with 14 bases between them. Germline assignment: CDR1 MDHEN and CDR2 SYDVKM. The CDR3 loop spans 15 amino acids. This CDR3 is CASSLGGVFNYEQYF. CDR3 nucleotide sequence: TGTGCCAGCAGTTTAGGGGGAGTCTTTAACTACGAGCAGTACTTC.

The chain has TRBV6-6 and TRBJ2-7; tentatively, D is TRBD1 (5 bases). Trimming removed 2 bases from V and 2 bases from J, with 13 bases in between. Per the germline V gene, CDR1 is MNHNY and CDR2 is SVGAGI (reference sequence). This CDR3 is built from 15 residues. The CDR3 DNA reads TGTGCCAGCAGTTACGATCAGGGAAGAGCCTACGAGCAGTACTTC. It translates to CASSYDQGRAYEQYF.

This clone turned up a few times. The chain uses TRBV30 and TRBJ1-2; D may be TRBD1 (5 bases). This CDR3 has 14 residues. Trimming removed 2 bases at V and 3 bases at J, with 13 bases between. The V gene's germline CDR1 is GTSNPN and CDR2 SVGIG (reference sequence). CDR3 residues: CAWSPGHTDYGYTF. CDR3 sequence (DNA): TGTGCCTGGAGTCCTGGACATACCGACTATGGCTACACCTTC.

This clone was seen once. V is TRBV6-1 and J is TRBJ1-5; TRBD1 is a possible D gene (5 bases). The CDR3 has 14 residues. Germline V gene lookup returns CDR1 MNHNS and CDR2 SASEGT. Trimming shortened V by 6 bases and J by 4 bases, and 13 bases separated the two germline ends. The CDR3 region is CASRVQGGNQPQHF. The CDR3 coding sequence is TGTGCCAGCAGGGTTCAGGGAGGGAATCAGCCCCAGCATTTT.

This sequence joins TRBV19 and TRBJ2-5; D possibly corresponds to TRBD1 (6 bases). This CDR3 has 14 amino acids. The V end was cut by 3 bases, the J end by 2 bases, with 10 bases between. Germline V gene data show CDR1 as LNHDA and CDR2 as SQIVND (reference sequence). CDR3 nucleotide sequence: TGTGCCAGTAGTATTCTGGACAGACAAGAGACCCAGTACTTC. Translated: CASSILDRQETQYF. Drawing the rest from reference TRBV19 and TRBJ2-5, the complete variable domain is DGGITQSPKYLFRKEGQNVTLSCEQNLNHDAMYWYRQDPGQGLRLIYYSQIVNDFQKGDIAEGYSVSREKKESFPLTVTSAQKNPTAFYLCASSILDRQETQYFGPGTRLLVL.

V is TRBV4-1 and J is TRBJ2-3, with TRBD1 identical over 8 bases. The germline gives CDR1 MGHRA, CDR2 YSYEKL. The V segment lost 3 bases and the J segment 4 bases; nucleotides outside the gene matches: 6. This CDR3 is built from 15 residues. The CDR3 DNA is TGCGCCAGCAGCCATTACAGGGGGGAAGCAGATACGCAGTATTTT. Encoded protein: CASSHYRGEADTQYF.

This clone was counted a single time. The rearrangement links TRBV5-5 to TRBJ2-5, with D perhaps assigned TRBD1 or TRBD2 (5 bases each). Trimming took 4 bases from V and 3 from J, leaving 13 bases between them. The CDR3 has 14 amino acids. Germline V gene lookup returns CDR1 SGHKS and CDR2 YYEKEE (reference sequence). This chain's CDR3 is CASSPSGTKETQYF. The CDR3, as DNA: TGTGCCAGCAGCCCATCCGGGACCAAAGAGACCCAGTACTTC.

The rearrangement uses TRBV28 and TRBJ1-4, with 7 bases identical to TRBD1. Unmatched junction bases numbered 19, after V lost 10 bases and J lost 5 bases. The CDR3 has 17 residues. Germline V CDR1 and CDR2: MDHEN, SYDVKM. The CDR3 sequence is CATDRGGVIGPNEKLFF. CDR3 DNA sequence: TGTGCCACCGACCGAGGGGGCGTCATAGGCCCGAATGAAAAACTGTTTTTT.

V usage is TRBV5-4 and J usage is TRBJ2-7, with 8 bases matching TRBD1. The trim removed 2 bases at V and 2 bases at J, leaving 6 bases unmatched. The V gene's germline CDR1 is SGHNT and CDR2 YYREEE (reference sequence). This CDR3 is built from 15 residues. The CDR3 protein is CASSFGQGQPYEQYF. The CDR3 DNA follows: TGTGCCAGCAGCTTTGGACAGGGTCAACCCTACGAGCAGTACTTC.

The J gene is TRBJ1-2, the V gene TRBV5-4, with 9 bases identical to TRBD1. The CDR3 has 15 residues. CDR1 is SGHNT and CDR2 is YYREEE in the germline V gene (reference sequence). V lost 3 bases and J lost 5; bases outside the gene matches: 8. CDR3 residues: CASSYNQGQGYGYTF. The CDR3 nucleotides are TGTGCCAGCAGCTACAACCAAGGACAGGGGTATGGCTACACCTTC.

The chain couples TRBV19 to TRBJ1-2; D remains unclear. V dropped 3 bases and J dropped 4 bases, with 9 bases sitting between them. The CDR3 is 13 amino acids. Germline CDR1 LNHDA, CDR2 SQIVND (reference sequence). The CDR3 DNA is TGTGCCAGTAGTATCGGACGAGGCTATGGCTACACCTTC. Translating it yields CASSIGRGYGYTF. Together with reference TRBV19 and TRBJ1-2, the CDR3 gives the full variable domain: DGGITQSPKYLFRKEGQNVTLSCEQNLNHDAMYWYRQDPGQGLRLIYYSQIVNDFQKGDIAEGYSVSREKKESFPLTVTSAQKNPTAFYLCASSIGRGYGYTFGSGTRLTVV.

The V call is TRBV6-1, the J call TRBJ2-7, with a tentative D call TRBD1 (5 bases). V lost 7 bases and J 3 bases, leaving 19 bases between the germline ends. Germline CDR1 MNHNS, CDR2 SASEGT. This CDR3 comprises 15 residues. Here the CDR3 DNA reads TGTGCCAGCAAACTTGGATGGGCGGACAACTACGAGCAGTACTTC. The encoded protein is CASKLGWADNYEQYF.

This chain joins TRBV5-4 and TRBJ1-4; TRBD1 matches at 9 bases. From germline, CDR1 is SGHNT and CDR2 YYREEE (reference sequence). CDR3 length equals 16 residues. Germline trimming cut 0 bases from V and 8 bases from J; bases unmatched to any gene: 8. Here the CDR3 reads CASSLDPGQGGEKLFF. DNA of the CDR3: TGTGCCAGCAGCTTGGATCCGGGACAGGGTGGAGAAAAACTGTTTTTT.

This chain links TRBV5-5 with TRBJ2-5; either TRBD1 or TRBD2 may supply D (5 bases each). The length of the CDR3 is 19 residues. V lost 5 bases, J lost 5 bases, and 31 bases lay in between. Germline loops: CDR1 SGHKS, CDR2 YYEKEE (reference sequence). CDR3: CASRHGRDLLVSGRETQYF. CDR3 in DNA: TGTGCCAGCAGACACGGCCGGGACCTCCTCGTTTCCGGTCGCGAGACCCAGTACTTC.